A selection of T cell receptor beta chains follows, all from one sample in a study of cytomegalovirus exposure and HLA in healthy donors. Assay used: immunoSEQ multiplex PCR; TCRdb lists only in-frame clones, some missing. The sample lists roughly 120,000 clones, 74% occurring once. The sample was PBMCs. All receptors derive from a woman aged 50 to 60 in good health and CMV-seropositive. CDR3s include the opening cysteine and the closing phenylalanine or tryptophan. D genes are given only for firm matches. The size of a clone is reported for some rows only, either as once, few or many, or as a class for expanded clones.

>TRBJ2-1|-|TRBD1|TRBV6-6
TGTGCCAGCAGTCCTCCGGGACAGGATACCAATGAGCAGTTCTTC
CASSPPGQDTNEQFF
>TRBJ2-3|few|TRBD1|TRBV5-4
TGTGCCAGCAGCTGGGGACAGACAGTTGGCCCAGATACGCAGTATTTT
CASSWGQTVGPDTQYF
>TRBJ2-7|-|TRBD1|TRBV6-1
TGTGCCATCCAGACAGGGGCCTCCTACGAGCAGTACTTC
CAIQTGASYEQYF
>TRBJ2-7|-|-|TRBV7-9
TGTGCCAGCAGCGAGGGGGGGGGCTCCTACGAGCAGTACTTC
CASSEGGGSYEQYF
>TRBJ1-5|once|-|TRBV7-2
TGTGCCAGCAGCTTAGGGGAGGATCAGCCCCAGCATTTT
CASSLGEDQPQHF
>TRBJ2-7|few|-|TRBV6-1
TGTGCCAGCAGTGAAGCCAGTTTCTACGAGCAGTACTTC
CASSEASFYEQYF
>TRBJ2-7|-|-|TRBV28
TGTGCCAGCAGTTTTCTAATCGCAACTCTTACCTACGAGCAGTACTTC
CASSFLIATLTYEQYF
>TRBJ2-3|-|-|TRBV5-1
TGCGCCAGCAGCCTACAGCAACTCACAGATACGCAGTATTTT
CASSLQQLTDTQYF
>TRBJ2-7|-|-|TRBV6-1
TGTGCCAGCAGTGAAGACCGGAGTAGGCCCGAGCAGTACTTC
CASSEDRSRPEQYF
>TRBJ2-7|-|-|TRBV29-1
TGCAGCGTTGAAGATCGCGGGGACAGCTCCTACGAGCAGTACTTC
CSVEDRGDSSYEQYF
>TRBJ2-3|few|-|TRBV6-5
TGTGCCAGCAGTCAAAAGAGTGGTACGCAGTATTTT
CASSQKSGTQYF
>TRBJ2-1|-|-|TRBV27
TGTGCCAGCAGTTTACAGGGCTATTATGAGCAGTTCTTC
CASSLQGYYEQFF
>TRBJ1-4|-|-|TRBV15
TGTGCCACCAGCAGAGACGGGTACGAAAAACTGTTTTTT
CATSRDGYEKLFF
>TRBJ2-5|few|TRBD2|TRBV5-1
TGCGCCAGCAGCTTGGATACTAGCGGGGCACAAGAGACCCAGTACTTC
CASSLDTSGAQETQYF
>TRBJ2-3|-|-|TRBV18
TGTGCCAGCTCACCCGGGGGCACAGATACGCAGTATTTT
CASSPGGTDTQYF
>TRBJ1-5|-|-|TRBV28
TGTGCCAGCAGTTTCGTGGCAGGGAACCAGCCCCAGCATTTT
CASSFVAGNQPQHF
>TRBJ2-5|-|TRBD1|TRBV28
TGTGCCAGCAGTGGACCCAGGGGGCAGAGAGAGACCCAGTACTTC
CASSGPRGQRETQYF
>TRBJ2-1|-|TRBD2|TRBV4-2
TGTGCCAGCAGCCCGACTCTAGCGGGGTGGAGCTCCTACAATGAGCAGTTCTTC
CASSPTLAGWSSYNEQFF
>TRBJ1-3|-|-|TRBV28
TGTGCCAGCAGCCAGGCCCTCGGAAACACCATATATTTT
CASSQALGNTIYF
>TRBJ1-5|few|-|TRBV9
TGTGCCAGCAGCGTAGTAGAGAGGACCAGGGCACCTCCGAGTCAGCCCCAGCATTTT
CASSVVERTRAPPSQPQHF
>TRBJ1-2|-|-|TRBV5-5
TGTGCCAGCAGCTTGTTCGCCGAAATTACTGTGGGCTACACCTTC
CASSLFAEITVGYTF
>TRBJ2-1|-|-|TRBV15
TGTGCCACCAGCAGAGTAGATCCGCAGTTCTTC
CATSRVDPQFF
>TRBJ1-1|-|-|TRBV19
TGTGCCAGTAGTATGAAGCGGTGGCCCACTGAAGCTTTCTTT
CASSMKRWPTEAFF
>TRBJ1-1|-|-|TRBV29-1
TGCAGCGTTGAATGGACAGTCGAAGCTTTCTTT
CSVEWTVEAFF
>TRBJ1-2|-|-|TRBV27
TGTGCCAGCAGTTTGGGCAGCCCCCTACGGTACTATGGCTACACCTTC
CASSLGSPLRYYGYTF
>TRBJ2-7|-|-|TRBV18
TGTGCCAGCTCACCCTCAGGGACACCCTCCTACGAGCAGTACTTC
CASSPSGTPSYEQYF
>TRBJ2-5|-|TRBD1|TRBV9
TGTGCCAGCAGCGTATACGGGACAGGGCTTCGAGAGACCCAGTACTTC
CASSVYGTGLRETQYF
>TRBJ2-7|-|TRBD1|TRBV9
TGTGCCAGCAGCGTAGGTAAGGGGGCAGCATACGAGCAGTACTTC
CASSVGKGAAYEQYF
>TRBJ2-7|-|TRBD1|TRBV27
TGTGCCAGCCGGGACAGTAGCTACGAGCAGTACTTC
CASRDSSYEQYF
>TRBJ2-3|few|TRBD2|TRBV5-1
TGCGCCAGCAGCTCTCCTAGCGGTTCTAGCACAGATACGCAGTATTTT
CASSSPSGSSTDTQYF
>TRBJ1-5|-|-|TRBV18
TGTGCCAGCTCACGACTGGGGGCAAATCAGCCCCAGCATTTT
CASSRLGANQPQHF
>TRBJ2-1|-|TRBD2|TRBV19
TGTGCCAGTAGTAAGATGTCTAGCGGGAACAATGAGCAGTTCTTC
CASSKMSSGNNEQFF
>TRBJ1-5|once|TRBD1|TRBV19
TGTGCCAGTAGTATTGGGACAGGGGGCGGCAATCAGCCCCAGCATTTT
CASSIGTGGGNQPQHF
>TRBJ2-7|few|TRBD2|TRBV11-2
TGTGCCAGCAGCTTGGGGACTAGCGGGGGATTCGGGGAGCAGTACTTC
CASSLGTSGGFGEQYF